These 18 T cell receptor beta chains originate from one sample sequenced in a study of identical twins. TCRdb reprocessed the 5' RACE reads via MiXCR and lists one record per CDR3 protein. The table lists roughly 290,000 distinct CDR3 sequences, roughly 9.7% of them singletons. These records were also assigned to another study, of yellow fever vaccine responses in identical twins.

Input material: CD8+ T cells sorted from blood. These receptors all come from a woman under 30 in good health.

This clonotype occurred a few times. The chain joins TRBV7-9 to TRBJ2-3; TRBD2 is a possible D gene (5 bases). CDR3 length: 14 amino acids. CDR1 is SEHNR, CDR2 FQNEAQ, per germline (reference sequence). V was shortened by 8 bases and J by 0 bases, with 12 bases between the two germline ends. The CDR3 protein is CASFSGFSTDTQYF. CDR3 DNA: TGTGCCAGCTTTTCGGGGTTTAGCACAGATACGCAGTATTTT.

The chain joins TRBV27 to TRBJ2-7, with 13 nucleotides matching TRBD2. Trimming removed 5 bases from V and 4 bases from J; junction bases left unmatched: 5. Germline V gene sequence: CDR1 MNHEY, CDR2 SMNVEV (reference sequence). This CDR3 is built from 15 residues. The CDR3 nucleotides are TGTGCCAGCAGTAAGACTAGCGGGGGGAGATACGAGCAGTACTTC. It specifies CASSKTSGGRYEQYF.

This clonotype occurred a few times. The chain employs TRBV30 and TRBJ2-1; D is unclear. Germline V gene lookup returns CDR1 GTSNPN and CDR2 SVGIG (reference sequence). V was cut by 5 bases and J by 10 bases, with 3 bases left in between. The CDR3 sequence is 8 residues long. The CDR3 is CAWDEQFF. DNA for the CDR3: TGTGCCTGGGACGAGCAGTTCTTC.

In this sample, this clonotype turned up a few times. The chain has TRBV12-5 and TRBJ2-2, with D hard to call. The CDR3 is made up of 13 amino acids. Germline loops: CDR1 LGHNT, CDR2 FRNRAP. V was shortened by 7 bases and J by 6 bases, with 12 bases between the two germline ends. The CDR3 reads CASAQFDPGELFF. The CDR3 coding sequence is TGTGCTAGTGCCCAGTTCGACCCCGGGGAGCTGTTTTTT.

This clonotype was picked up many times. This chain connects TRBV20-1 to TRBJ2-7; D not resolved. Trimming removed 3 bases at V and 7 bases at J, with 13 bases between. The CDR3 covers 12 residues. Germline V lookup: CDR1 DFQATT, CDR2 SNEGSKA (reference sequence). CDR3 sequence (DNA): TGCAGTGCTAGTCACGGTATCTGGGAGCAGTACTTC. Translating gives CSASHGIWEQYF.

This clonotype has a count of ten or more. V is TRBV29-1 and J is TRBJ2-2, with 7 bases identical to TRBD1. Trimming at V came to 7 bases and at J to 1 base, leaving 3 bases not matched to a gene. The V gene's germline CDR1 is SQVTM and CDR2 ANQGSEA. This CDR3 comprises 13 residues. CDR3 sequence: CSARQGNTGELFF. CDR3 DNA sequence: TGCAGCGCCCGACAGGGGAACACCGGGGAGCTGTTTTTT.

The CDR3 region has the DNA TGCAGTGCCCGAGCGGGAGGGTCAGATACGCAGTATTTT. This translates into CSARAGGSDTQYF. This chain connects TRBV20-1 to TRBJ2-3, with 10 positions matching TRBD2. Germline V lookup: CDR1 DFQATT, CDR2 SNEGSKA (reference sequence). Trimming at V came to 6 bases and at J to 4 bases, leaving 4 bases not matched to a gene. The CDR3 length is 13 residues.

This clonotype was counted only a few times. This rearrangement joins TRBV5-1 to TRBJ2-5, with 11 positions matching TRBD2. The CDR3 is 16 amino acids. Germline V gene sequence: CDR1 SGHRS, CDR2 YFSETQ. After removal of 1 base from V and 5 bases from J, the junction contained 7 bases not matched to a gene. The CDR3 here is CASSLKLAGAWETQYF. CDR3 sequence (DNA): TGCGCCAGCAGCTTGAAACTAGCGGGGGCCTGGGAGACCCAGTACTTC.

The sample holds many counts of this clonotype. This sequence joins TRBV7-9 and TRBJ2-2, with TRBD1 matching 10 bases. This CDR3 spans 14 amino acids. V lost 10 bases, J lost 6 bases, and 8 bases stayed unmatched. In germline, CDR1 is SEHNR, CDR2 FQNEAQ (reference sequence). CDR3 coding DNA: TGTGCCACTGAGTCCGGGACAGGGGCCGGGGAGCTGTTTTTT. Protein: CATESGTGAGELFF.

Many counts were recorded for this clonotype. The rearrangement links TRBV4-3 to TRBJ2-7; TRBD2 agrees at 7 bases. The germline CDR1 and CDR2 sequences are LGHNA and YSLEER. The V segment lost 0 bases and the J segment 2 bases; nucleotides outside the gene matches: 4. The CDR3 is made up of 15 amino acids. CDR3 in DNA: TGCGCCAGCAGCCAAGAAGAGGGAGGGCCCTACGAGCAGTACTTC. Amino acids: CASSQEEGGPYEQYF.

The rearrangement uses TRBV5-6 and TRBJ2-7; D is unclear. Per the germline V gene, CDR1 is SGHDT and CDR2 is YYEEEE. CDR3 length equals 16 residues. Trimming cost V 1 base and J 0 bases, with 14 bases left between them. CDR3 nucleotide sequence: TGTGCCAGCAGCTTGACTATTTGGTCAAACTCCTACGAGCAGTACTTC. Translation gives CASSLTIWSNSYEQYF.

V gene TRBV19 combines with J gene TRBJ2-2; tentative D call: TRBD1 (6 bases). This CDR3 contains 14 residues. Germline loops: CDR1 LNHDA, CDR2 SQIVND (reference sequence). The V and J ends lost 7 bases and 4 bases respectively, with 13 bases between them. CDR3 bases: TGTGCCAGTATTGGACAGCACAGCACCGGGGAGCTGTTTTTT. As protein: CASIGQHSTGELFF.

This clonotype was detected many times. V usage is TRBV12-3 or TRBV12-4 and J usage is TRBJ2-7; 11 positions agree with TRBD2. Trimming removed 4 bases from V and 2 bases from J; junction bases left unmatched: 4. This CDR3 has 15 amino acids. CDR3 nucleotide sequence: TGTGCCAGCAGTTCAGGGACTAGCGGACCCTACGAGCAGTACTTC. As protein: CASSSGTSGPYEQYF.

This clonotype was counted at least ten times. The genes are TRBV4-3 and TRBJ2-3; D not certain. The CDR3 extends over 14 amino acids. The germline gives CDR1 LGHNA, CDR2 YSLEER. Trimming removed 0 bases from V and 0 bases from J, with 4 bases in between. This CDR3 is CASSQESSTDTQYF. The CDR3 DNA follows: TGCGCCAGCAGCCAAGAATCTAGCACAGATACGCAGTATTTT.

This clonotype appeared a few times. The chain is built from TRBV19 and TRBJ2-5, with no clear D. Trimming pared 5 bases from V and 1 base from J, leaving 8 bases between. The CDR3 runs to 13 residues. Germline values: CDR1 LNHDA, CDR2 SQIVND (reference sequence). As DNA, the CDR3 is TGTGCCAGTAGTCTGTGGAGCCAAGAGACCCAGTACTTC. Protein sequence: CASSLWSQETQYF.

This clonotype was found a few times. The chain couples TRBV11-1 to TRBJ1-1; no reliable D call. Trimming took off 5 bases at V and 6 bases at J, with 13 bases between the two ends. The length of the CDR3 is 13 residues. Germline V gene lookup returns CDR1 SGHAT and CDR2 FQDESV (reference sequence). CDR3 coding DNA: TGTGCCAGCAGCCCTAAAGGGTTCCCTGAAGCTTTCTTT. As protein: CASSPKGFPEAFF.

The sample holds many counts of this clonotype. The V call is TRBV29-1, the J call TRBJ2-1; no reliable D call. From germline, CDR1 is SQVTM and CDR2 ANQGSEA. V was clipped by 6 bases and J by 6 bases, with 15 bases between them. This CDR3 spans 13 amino acids. The CDR3 here is CSVLSDTLNEQFF. In DNA, the CDR3 is TGCAGCGTCCTCAGCGACACTCTCAATGAGCAGTTCTTC.

This clonotype has at least ten counts. The chain joins TRBV29-1 to TRBJ2-1, with 14 bases lining up with TRBD2. Germline lookup yields CDR1 SQVTM and CDR2 ANQGSEA. Trimming cost V 2 bases and J 0 bases; bases outside gene matches: 9. This CDR3 comprises 19 residues. CDR3 loop: CSVEWTSGRLFGSYNEQFF. The CDR3, as DNA: TGCAGCGTTGAATGGACTAGCGGGAGGTTATTTGGCTCCTACAATGAGCAGTTCTTC.